This T cell receptor (beta chain) was obtained from a study of identical twins. Study-level points and caveats: Weaker excess sharing between twins was seen in beta out-of-frame sequences. Invariant cells of the MAIT and iNKT types might have partly distorted the zero-insertion analyses.

TCRdb re-called the 5' RACE reads through MiXCR, storing one row per CDR3 protein. The sample carries about 500,000 distinct CDR3 sequences, roughly an eighth recorded once. This CDR3 has 15 residues. V was trimmed by 0 bases and J by 0 bases, leaving 8 bases between them. CDR1 is SGHAT, CDR2 FQDESV, per germline (reference sequence). This clonotype came up a few times. What it binds is unknown. In addition, the sample was reused for a study of yellow fever vaccine responses in identical twins.

The origin of this receptor is a woman between 18 and 29 years old in good health. The rearrangement joins TRBV11-1 to TRBJ2-5, with D possibly TRBD2 on 6 matching bases. Sequenced input: CD4+ T cells sorted from blood. CDR3 amino acids: CASSLARRDQETQYF. The CDR3 nucleotides read TGTGCCAGCAGCTTAGCGCGGAGGGACCAAGAGACCCAGTACTTC.